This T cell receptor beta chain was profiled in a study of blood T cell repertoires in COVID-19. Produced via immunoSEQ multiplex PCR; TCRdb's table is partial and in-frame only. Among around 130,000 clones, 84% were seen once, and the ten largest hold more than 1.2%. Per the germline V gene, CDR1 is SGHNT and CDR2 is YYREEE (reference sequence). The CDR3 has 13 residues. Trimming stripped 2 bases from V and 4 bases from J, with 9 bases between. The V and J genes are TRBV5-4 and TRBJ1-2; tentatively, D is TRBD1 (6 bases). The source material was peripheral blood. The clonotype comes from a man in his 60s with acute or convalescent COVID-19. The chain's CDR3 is CASSFQGSYGYTF. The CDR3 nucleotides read TGTGCCAGCAGCTTCCAGGGGAGCTATGGCTACACCTTC.